The T cell receptor beta chain described here comes from a study of blood T cell repertoires in COVID-19. Germline assignment: CDR1 SGHRS and CDR2 YFSETQ. Germline trimming cut 3 bases from V and 8 bases from J; bases unmatched to any gene: 12. The CDR3 consists of 16 residues. TCRdb's copy holds only in-frame clones and misses some; the assay was immunoSEQ multiplex PCR. The sample includes about 140,000 clones, approximately 84% of them seen just once. Sequenced: peripheral blood. The clonotype comes from a human donor in a cohort sampled during active COVID-19. The rearrangement joins TRBV5-1 to TRBJ2-1; TRBD2 agrees at 9 bases. In DNA, the CDR3 is TGCGCCAGCAGCTCCAAGGTTAGCGGGGGCATCCATGAGCAGTTCTTC. Residues: CASSSKVSGGIHEQFF.